Listed below are T cell receptor beta chains from one sample, sequenced in a study of T cell responses to AZD1222 COVID-19 vaccine. The method was immunoSEQ multiplex PCR; TCRdb's version includes in-frame clones alone and lacks a portion of them. The sample yields some 95,000 clones, roughly 90% seen once. Sequenced material: peripheral blood, taken 28 days after the second AZD1222 dose. Receptors were obtained from an adult who received the AZD1222 COVID-19 vaccine. CDR3s include the opening cysteine and the closing phenylalanine or tryptophan. Each record gives: D gene, clone size, J gene, V gene, CDR3 protein. A D gene is named only where the DNA matches it firmly. Part of the rows lack a size; the others show once, few, many or a class for expanded clones.

NA	few	TRBJ1-1	TRBV7-2	CASSLGGFRGLTEAFF
NA	NA	TRBJ1-1	TRBV7-2	CASSSEVNTEAFF
NA	once	TRBJ2-2	TRBV3-1/TRBV3-2	CASSQGGDTGELFF
TRBD2	NA	TRBJ2-5	TRBV4-2	CASSQALAGLPPGETQYF
TRBD1	NA	TRBJ1-2	TRBV15	CATSVGQPNGYTF
NA	NA	TRBJ2-7	TRBV6-5	CATTNSYEQYF
NA	NA	TRBJ2-3	TRBV7-2	CAGGDGPGDTQYF
TRBD1	few	TRBJ1-6	TRBV27	CASSGTASSYNSPLHF
NA	NA	TRBJ2-2	TRBV7-3	CASSRSSTGELFF
TRBD2	NA	TRBJ2-1	TRBV11-2	CASSLIAGGGANEQFF
NA	NA	TRBJ1-5	TRBV27	CASSRYPNQPQHF
NA	NA	TRBJ2-5	TRBV9	CASSVVSGSAETQYF
TRBD2	NA	TRBJ2-1	TRBV6-2/TRBV6-3	CASSQAGDRDEQFF
TRBD2	NA	TRBJ2-5	TRBV10-1	CASSASGGGETQYF
NA	NA	TRBJ2-7	TRBV7-3	CASSLLGRSSLSYEQYF
NA	NA	TRBJ2-7	TRBV30	CAWSGGTRNPEQYF
TRBD2	NA	TRBJ2-3	TRBV7-3	CASSTTSGSGTDTQYF